This entry lists 27 T cell receptor beta chains sequenced from one sample in a study of blood T cell repertoires in COVID-19. TCRdb keeps only in-frame clones here, not all; method: immunoSEQ multiplex PCR. This table holds around 100,000 clones, over 75% found once. Sequencing used peripheral blood. The receptors stem from a human donor in a cohort sampled during active or convalescent COVID-19.

The chain is built from TRBV27 and TRBJ1-1, with D unclear. The germline V and J ends were trimmed by 7 bases and 0 bases, with 15 bases remaining between them. The CDR3 length is 15 residues. Germline loops: CDR1 MNHEY, CDR2 SMNVEV (reference sequence). CDR3 coding DNA: TGTGCCAGCACCCCCCTCGAGCCGATGAACACTGAAGCTTTCTTT. Residues: CASTPLEPMNTEAFF.

This chain uses TRBV6-5 with TRBJ1-1, with TRBD1 as a possible D gene (5 bases). This CDR3 is built from 14 residues. V was clipped by 7 bases and J by 3 bases, with 15 bases between them. Per the germline V gene, CDR1 is MNHEY and CDR2 is SVGAGI. This CDR3 reads CASTTGGFDTEAFF. In nucleotides, the CDR3 is TGTGCCAGCACAACGGGGGGTTTTGACACTGAAGCTTTCTTT.

The chain carries TRBV27 and TRBJ2-5; D remains ambiguous. This CDR3 has 13 residues. Germline lookup yields CDR1 MNHEY and CDR2 SMNVEV (reference sequence). Between the trimmed V and J ends, which lost 3 bases and 2 bases, there was a span of 7 bases. The DNA for the CDR3 is TGTGCCAGCAGTTTTTGGCAGCAAGAGACCCAGTACTTC. Translating gives CASSFWQQETQYF.

This chain connects TRBV5-1 to TRBJ1-1; the match to TRBD1 covers 8 bases. The CDR3 is 15 residues long. Germline V gene lookup returns CDR1 SGHRS and CDR2 YFSETQ. Unmatched junction bases numbered 7, after V lost 1 base and J lost 5 bases. CDR3 protein: CASSLSGQGGTEAFF. CDR3 nucleotides: TGCGCCAGCAGCTTGTCCGGACAGGGAGGGACTGAAGCTTTCTTT.

This clone was recorded once. This chain joins TRBV18 and TRBJ1-2; D is undetermined. The V and J ends lost 6 bases and 4 bases respectively, with 15 bases between them. The germline gives CDR1 KGHSH, CDR2 LQKENI. The length of the CDR3 is 14 residues. The CDR3 DNA is TGTGCCAGCTCTTCCATCAACTCCGGCTATGGCTACACCTTC. Protein product: CASSSINSGYGYTF.

V usage is TRBV6-1 and J usage is TRBJ1-1; 9 positions agree with TRBD1. This CDR3 has 15 amino acids. Germline trimming cut 3 bases from V and 5 bases from J; bases unmatched to any gene: 7. Germline V gene data show CDR1 as MNHNS and CDR2 as SASEGT. CDR3 sequence reads: CASSETTTGGTEAFF. CDR3 in DNA: TGTGCCAGCAGTGAGACAACGACAGGGGGGACTGAAGCTTTCTTT.

V is TRBV19 and J is TRBJ1-3; possibly TRBD1 for D (6 bases). This CDR3 contains 17 residues. The germline V gene has CDR1 LNHDA and CDR2 SQIVND (reference sequence). Deletions cut 2 bases from V and 4 bases from J, with 18 bases between. The chain's CDR3 is CASSITRGRGSGNTIYF. The CDR3 DNA follows: TGTGCCAGTAGTATAACCAGGGGTAGGGGTTCCGGAAACACCATATATTTT.

CDR3 sequence: CASSPSGADTQYF. For the CDR3, the DNA is TGTGCCAGCAGTCCGTCCGGGGCAGATACGCAGTATTTT. The V gene is TRBV6-5, the J gene TRBJ2-3; possibly TRBD2 for D (5 bases). The germline V and J ends were trimmed by 5 bases and 4 bases, with 10 bases remaining between them. The CDR3 consists of 13 residues. CDR1 MNHEY and CDR2 SVGAGI come from the germline V gene.

The chain uses TRBV25-1 and TRBJ1-6; D possibly corresponds to TRBD1 (6 bases). Trimming took off 1 base at V and 7 bases at J, with 11 bases between the two ends. CDR3 size: 15 residues. Germline V CDR1 and CDR2: MGHDK, SYGVNS. DNA for the CDR3: TGTGCCAGCAGTGAATCTTACAGGGTCAATTCACCCCTCCACTTT. Translation: CASSESYRVNSPLHF.

The chain employs TRBV6-6 and TRBJ1-2, with D perhaps matching TRBD1 (5 bases). The CDR3 loop spans 16 amino acids. Germline V gene sequence: CDR1 MNHNY, CDR2 SVGAGI (reference sequence). Trimming stripped 5 bases from V and 0 bases from J, with 16 bases between. The CDR3 loop reads CASSRSGGLPNYGYTF. CDR3 DNA: TGTGCCAGCAGTCGAAGCGGGGGTCTTCCTAACTATGGCTACACCTTC.

In this sample, this clone turned up once. The J gene is TRBJ2-5, the V gene TRBV24-1, with 7 positions matching TRBD1. CDR1 and CDR2 (germline): KGHDR, SFDVKD. The CDR3 spans 15 residues. V lost 3 bases and J lost 2; bases outside the gene matches: 5. The CDR3 DNA is TGTGCCACCAGTGATCAAGGGACAGCACAAGAGACCCAGTACTTC. Its protein product is CATSDQGTAQETQYF.

V and J are TRBV7-3 and TRBJ1-1, with 8 bases fitting TRBD1. Trimming took 1 base from V and 8 from J; bases not matched to a gene: 6. Looked up from germline, CDR1 is SGHTA and CDR2 is FQGTGA. The CDR3 is 14 amino acids. CDR3 sequence reads: CASSLRQGAGEAFF. The CDR3 DNA is TGTGCCAGCAGCTTAAGGCAGGGGGCGGGCGAAGCTTTCTTT. Full variable domain (missing parts from reference TRBV7-3 and TRBJ1-1): GAGVSQTPSNKVTEKGKYVELRCDPISGHTALYWYRQSLGQGPEFLIYFQGTGAADDSGLPNDRFFAVRPEGSVSTLKIQRTERGDSAVYLCASSLRQGAGEAFFGQGTRLTVV.

The J gene is TRBJ2-5, the V gene TRBV4-2, with TRBD2 identical over 7 bases. Germline V gives CDR1 LGHNA, CDR2 YNFKEQ. The J segment lost 1 base and the V segment lost 2 bases, leaving 4 bases of the junction unmatched. This CDR3 is built from 15 residues. The CDR3 here is CASSQLAVIQETQYF. CDR3 nucleotides: TGTGCCAGCAGCCAACTAGCGGTGATCCAAGAGACCCAGTACTTC.

This chain links TRBV5-4 with TRBJ2-5; D unresolved. The V gene's germline CDR1 is SGHNT and CDR2 YYREEE (reference sequence). The CDR3 extends over 14 amino acids. V lost 4 bases and J 5 bases, leaving 15 bases between the germline ends. The CDR3, as DNA: TGTGCCAGCAGCCTTCCCCAGGTCGGTGAGACCCAGTACTTC. This sequence encodes CASSLPQVGETQYF.

This chain joins TRBV7-2 and TRBJ1-5, with D possibly matching TRBD1 (5 bases). The CDR3 length is 15 residues. V was pared by 1 base and J by 1 base, with 8 bases between. Germline V CDR1 and CDR2: SGHTA, FQGNSA. The CDR3: CASSLVGASNQPQHF. As DNA, the CDR3 is TGTGCCAGCAGCTTAGTTGGGGCCAGCAATCAGCCCCAGCATTTT.

V and J are TRBV30 and TRBJ2-1, with TRBD2 matching over 8 bases. V shed 1 base and J 4 bases; nucleotides not matched to a gene: 6. Germline V gene lookup returns CDR1 GTSNPN and CDR2 SVGIG (reference sequence). The CDR3 extends over 15 amino acids. The DNA of the CDR3 is TGTGCCTGGAGTGGGCCCGCGGGGGGATACAATGAGCAGTTCTTC. This translates into CAWSGPAGGYNEQFF.

The V and J genes are TRBV2 and TRBJ2-4, with D unclear. Germline V gives CDR1 SNHLY, CDR2 FYNNEI. This CDR3 comprises 13 residues. V lost 2 bases and J 4 bases, leaving 6 bases between the germline ends. The CDR3 bases are TGTGCCAGCAGTGAAACAGTGAAAAACATTCAGTACTTC. It is translated as CASSETVKNIQYF.

V gene TRBV5-1 combines with J gene TRBJ2-5; D gene uncertain. Germline values: CDR1 SGHRS, CDR2 YFSETQ. Trimming took 0 bases from V and 4 from J, leaving 7 bases between them. The CDR3 consists of 13 residues. CDR3 sequence reads: CASSLGSGETQYF. CDR3 in DNA: TGCGCCAGCAGCTTGGGGTCGGGAGAGACCCAGTACTTC. The full variable domain, its missing parts supplied by reference TRBV5-1 and TRBJ2-5, is KAGVTQTPRYLIKTRGQQVTLSCSPISGHRSVSWYQQTPGQGLQFLFEYFSETQRNKGNFPGRFSGRQFSNSRSEMNVSTLELGDSALYLCASSLGSGETQYFGPGTRLLVL.

The J gene is TRBJ1-6, the V gene TRBV13; tentatively, D is TRBD1 (5 bases). There are 15 residues in the CDR3. Looked up from germline, CDR1 is PRHDT and CDR2 is FYEKMQ (reference sequence). Trimming took 6 bases from V and 7 from J, leaving 16 bases between them. CDR3 region: CASRSREGTNSPLHF. CDR3 nucleotide sequence: TGTGCCAGCAGGTCCCGGGAGGGGACGAATTCACCCCTCCACTTT.

This clone appeared a single time. The genes are TRBV12-3 or TRBV12-4 and TRBJ1-6, with 9 positions matching TRBD1. V lost 6 bases and J lost 8; bases outside the gene matches: 2. The CDR3 spans 13 residues. The CDR3 loop reads CASRTGGDSPLHF. CDR3 DNA: TGTGCCAGCAGGACAGGGGGAGATTCACCCCTCCACTTT.

V is TRBV27 and J is TRBJ2-2; perhaps TRBD2 as D (6 bases). CDR1 and CDR2 from the germline V gene are MNHEY and SMNVEV (reference sequence). The CDR3 contains 19 residues. Trimming cost V 7 bases and J 1 base, with 25 bases left between them. CDR3: CASTLGKGGGSWNTGELFF. CDR3 nucleotides: TGTGCCAGCACCTTGGGGAAGGGAGGAGGAAGCTGGAACACCGGGGAGCTGTTTTTT.

J is TRBJ1-6 and V is TRBV5-6, with 9 bases identical to TRBD1. V lost 4 bases, J lost 8 bases, and 7 bases stayed unmatched. CDR1 and CDR2 (germline): SGHDT, YYEEEE. CDR3 length: 15 residues. The CDR3 here is CASSATGGMDSPLHF. The CDR3 bases are TGTGCCAGCAGCGCGACAGGGGGGATGGATTCACCCCTCCACTTT.

The rearrangement joins TRBV3-1 (or the pseudogene TRBV3-2) to TRBJ2-1; 12 nucleotides agree with TRBD2. This CDR3 contains 16 residues. Per the germline V gene, CDR1 is LGHDT and CDR2 is YNNKEL (reference sequence). Trimming took 0 bases from V and 14 from J; bases not matched to a gene: 11. DNA of the CDR3: TGTGCCAGCAGCCAAGAGTCTAGCGGGGGGGTTAGTTCGGAGTTCTTC. Protein sequence: CASSQESSGGVSSEFF.

The V gene is TRBV24-1, the J gene TRBJ2-5; D possibly corresponds to TRBD2 (5 bases). V was clipped by 6 bases and J by 1 base, with 11 bases between them. CDR3 length: 14 residues. Germline V gives CDR1 KGHDR, CDR2 SFDVKD. The CDR3 spells CATSSPGVQETQYF. The CDR3 DNA is TGTGCCACCAGTTCCCCCGGGGTCCAAGAGACCCAGTACTTC.

This clone was seen once. The chain combines TRBV25-1 with TRBJ1-2; D is uncertain. The CDR3 is 15 residues long. Germline V gene lookup returns CDR1 MGHDK and CDR2 SYGVNS. Trimming took off 6 bases at V and 4 bases at J, with 18 bases between the two ends. This chain's CDR3 is CASRPTGPSRYGYTF. As DNA, the CDR3 is TGTGCCAGCAGACCTACCGGGCCTAGCCGCTATGGCTACACCTTC.

The chain joins TRBV28 to TRBJ1-3, with TRBD1 as a possible D gene (6 bases). In germline, CDR1 is MDHEN, CDR2 SYDVKM. The CDR3 runs 16 residues. The V end lost 2 bases, the J end lost 4 bases, and 15 bases lay between the germline ends. CDR3 DNA sequence: TGTGCCAGCAGTTTAACGGACAGCCTGGTGGGAAACACCATATATTTT. It translates to CASSLTDSLVGNTIYF. The whole variable domain, filled in from reference TRBV28 and TRBJ1-3, reads DVKVTQSSRYLVKRTGEKVFLECVQDMDHENMFWYRQDPGLGLRLIYFSYDVKMKEKGDIPEGYSVSREKKERFSLILESASTNQTSMYLCASSLTDSLVGNTIYFGEGSWLTVV.

The genes are TRBV4-2 and TRBJ2-5, with D possibly TRBD1 on 6 matching bases. V was trimmed by 0 bases and J by 5 bases, leaving 13 bases between them. This CDR3 region has 15 residues. CDR1 is LGHNA and CDR2 is YNFKEQ in the germline V gene. CDR3 DNA sequence: TGTGCCAGCAGCCAAGATCTACAGGGCGCGGAGACCCAGTACTTC. It is translated as CASSQDLQGAETQYF.